A single T cell receptor beta chain is shown here with its context. Its antigen is currently unknown. This sample was taken from a study of T cell responses to AZD1222 COVID-19 vaccine. TCRdb's copy holds only in-frame clones and misses some; the assay was immunoSEQ multiplex PCR. The top ten hold around 6.9% of the sample, which has some 92,000 clones, about nine tenths seen once. Findings and limits, study-wide: When two AZD1222 doses had been given, Spike-specific TCR breadth and depth rose.

V shed 3 bases and J 7 bases; nucleotides not matched to a gene: 8. The CDR3 sequence is 14 residues long. Germline values: CDR1 KGHSY, CDR2 FQNENV. This chain uses TRBV16 with TRBJ1-2; 7 bases match TRBD1. This TCR came from an adult in good health. This material consisted of peripheral blood, taken on day 0 of AZD1222 vaccination. CDR3 sequence reads: CASSQATGRFGYTF. For the CDR3, the DNA is TGTGCCAGCAGCCAGGCGACAGGGCGCTTTGGCTACACCTTC.